A selection of T cell receptor beta chains follows, all from one sample in a study of identical twins. TCRdb used MiXCR to reprocess the 5' RACE reads, holding one entry per CDR3 protein. Among hundreds of thousands of distinct CDR3 sequences, roughly 9.7% were seen once, and the ten largest hold 7% to 8.5%. The same sample was also studied in work on yellow fever vaccine responses in identical twins.

The sample consisted of CD8+ T cells sorted from blood. These receptor sequences come from a woman aged 18-29 years in good health. The CDR3 runs from the conserved cysteine through the conserved F or W. D genes are given only for firm matches. Part of the rows lack a size; the others show once, few, many or a class for expanded clones.

few,TRBD2,TRBJ2-5,TRBV12-3/TRBV12-4,TGTGCCAGCAGTTTAGCGCTGGCGGGGGGGCCGGGGACCCAGTACTTC,CASSLALAGGPGTQYF
NA,NA,TRBJ2-1,TRBV7-2,TGTGCCAGCAGCTTATTCCTAGGCTCAGATGAGCAGTTCTTC,CASSLFLGSDEQFF
few,NA,TRBJ1-1,TRBV9,TGTGCCAGCAGCGTAGGTGGGGTGTTGAACACTGAAGCTTTCTTT,CASSVGGVLNTEAFF
few,NA,TRBJ2-5,TRBV12-3/TRBV12-4,TGTGCCAGCAGTTCCCCTTGGGGGGAAGGCGAAGAGACCCAGTACTTC,CASSSPWGEGEETQYF
few,NA,TRBJ1-2,TRBV6-1,TGTGCCAGTACTCCGGGATCTGAGGCCTATGGCTACACCTTC,CASTPGSEAYGYTF
many,TRBD2,TRBJ2-6,TRBV6-4,TGTGCCAGCAGTGGACTAGCGGGAGAGTCTGGGGCCAACGTCCTGACTTTC,CASSGLAGESGANVLTF
few,NA,TRBJ2-2,TRBV4-1,TGCGCCAGCAGCCAGGCCAGGGGAACCGGGGAGCTGTTTTTT,CASSQARGTGELFF
NA,NA,TRBJ2-1,TRBV11-2,TGTGCCAGCAGCTTAGATCCCTCAGACAATGAGCAGTTCTTC,CASSLDPSDNEQFF
NA,NA,TRBJ2-5,TRBV7-9,TGTGCCAGCAGCATCTACAGGGAGGGTCCCCGAGAGACCCAGTACTTC,CASSIYREGPRETQYF
many,TRBD2,TRBJ2-5,TRBV19,TGTGCCAGTAGTGGAAGCATGCGGGGGGGATGGCAAGAGACCCAGTACTTC,CASSGSMRGGWQETQYF
many,NA,TRBJ2-7,TRBV20-1,TGCAGTGCTAGAGGGACAGCCTCCTACGAGCAGTACTTC,CSARGTASYEQYF
many,TRBD2,TRBJ2-1,TRBV5-6,TGTGCCAGCAGCTCCCCCGGGACTAGCGTCTACAATGAGCAGTTCTTC,CASSSPGTSVYNEQFF
many,TRBD1,TRBJ2-1,TRBV12-3/TRBV12-4,TGTGCCAGCAGGGCGACAGGGCCCTACAATGAGCAGTTCTTC,CASRATGPYNEQFF
many,TRBD1,TRBJ2-7,TRBV20-1,TGCAGCTTGCTAGTGGCGGACAGGGGGCCATACGAGCAGTACTTC,CSLLVADRGPYEQYF
NA,TRBD2,TRBJ2-7,TRBV12-3/TRBV12-4,TGTGCCAGCAGTCAAACTAGCGGGGCTCACGAGCAGTACTTC,CASSQTSGAHEQYF
few,NA,TRBJ2-7,TRBV7-9,TGTGCCAGCAGCGCAACAGTAATCTACGAGCAGTACTTC,CASSATVIYEQYF
many,TRBD1,TRBJ2-1,TRBV24-1,TGTGCCACCAGTGATTTGAATAGGACAGGGGGCGTAAATGAGCAGTTCTTC,CATSDLNRTGGVNEQFF
many,NA,TRBJ2-7,TRBV9,TGTGCCAGCAGCGTAGTTCCAAGCTCCTACGAGCAGTACTTC,CASSVVPSSYEQYF
few,NA,TRBJ1-5,TRBV5-4,TGTGCCAGCAGCGATGGCAATCAGCCCCAGCATTTT,CASSDGNQPQHF
few,TRBD2,TRBJ2-1,TRBV7-8,TGTGCCAGCAGCTTATCGGGGGGGGCTCTCTCCTACAATGAGCAGTTCTTC,CASSLSGGALSYNEQFF
few,NA,TRBJ2-7,TRBV28,TGTGCCAGCAGTTTGATGTCGACCTCCTACGAGCAGTACTTC,CASSLMSTSYEQYF
many,NA,TRBJ2-7,TRBV4-1,TGCGCCAGCAGCCAGGTTCAGGGAAACTACGAGCAGTACTTC,CASSQVQGNYEQYF
many,NA,TRBJ2-7,TRBV12-3/TRBV12-4,TGTGCCAGCAGTTTTCGGAAGTACGAGCAGTACTTC,CASSFRKYEQYF
NA,NA,TRBJ2-1,TRBV12-3/TRBV12-4,TGTGCCAGCAGCACCCCGGAGAGCTCCTACAATGAGCAGTTCTTC,CASSTPESSYNEQFF
few,TRBD1,TRBJ2-5,TRBV7-9,TGTGCCAGCAGCCCGAGGACAGGGCGCCAAGAGACCCAGTACTTC,CASSPRTGRQETQYF
many,TRBD2,TRBJ2-5,TRBV15,TGTGCCACCAGCAAAACCTCGGGACTAGCGGGGAGGCACCAAGAGACCCAGTACTTC,CATSKTSGLAGRHQETQYF
NA,NA,TRBJ2-7,TRBV5-8,TGTGCCAGCAGCTTGGCCGTGGGGTTGGACGAGCAGTACTTC,CASSLAVGLDEQYF
many,NA,TRBJ2-3,TRBV18,TGTGCCAGCTCACCACTCTTGGATCCCCGAGGAACAGATACGCAGTATTTT,CASSPLLDPRGTDTQYF
NA,NA,TRBJ2-7,TRBV3-1,TGTGCCAGCAGCCAAGTCTTGGGGGTCGACGAGCAGTACTTC,CASSQVLGVDEQYF
many,NA,TRBJ2-1,TRBV5-6,TGTGCCAGCAGCTTTATTGGCGACAATGAGCAGTTCTTC,CASSFIGDNEQFF
many,NA,TRBJ2-5,TRBV28,TGTGCCAGCAGGGGCGTACCAAAGGGGGAGACCCAGTACTTC,CASRGVPKGETQYF
few,NA,TRBJ2-3,TRBV12-5,TGTGCTAGTGGTTTGTCGGGACTTTCTAGCACAGATACGCAGTATTTT,CASGLSGLSSTDTQYF
many,TRBD1,TRBJ2-7,TRBV20-1,TGCAGTGCTAGAGATGCGAAGACAGGGACCTACGAGCAGTACTTC,CSARDAKTGTYEQYF
many,NA,TRBJ2-1,TRBV4-2,TGTGCCAGCAGCCATTCTCTAGGCACCTCCTACAATGAGCAGTTCTTC,CASSHSLGTSYNEQFF
NA,NA,TRBJ1-3,TRBV6-1,TGTGCCAGCAGTGAAGTCGGGGGAACTGGAAACACCATATATTTT,CASSEVGGTGNTIYF
NA,TRBD1,TRBJ2-7,TRBV4-3,TGCGCCAGCAGCCAGGACAGGGGAGTTGTAGAGCAGTACTTC,CASSQDRGVVEQYF
NA,NA,TRBJ1-1,TRBV6-1,TGTGCCAGCAGTGAATGGCTCGACTTGAACACTGAAGCTTTCTTT,CASSEWLDLNTEAFF
many,TRBD1,TRBJ2-7,TRBV9,TGTGCCAGCAGCGTAGCTCGGGACAGTTCCTACGAGCAGTACTTC,CASSVARDSSYEQYF
NA,NA,TRBJ2-3,TRBV4-1,TGCGCCAGCAGCCCTAGGGGTGTGTTTACAGATACGCAGTATTTT,CASSPRGVFTDTQYF
NA,TRBD2,TRBJ2-7,TRBV7-9,TGTGCCAGCAGCTCGCGGGGGACTAGCGGGGGGGTAGGTGAGCAGTACTTC,CASSSRGTSGGVGEQYF
few,TRBD2,TRBJ2-3,TRBV20-1,TGCAGTGCTAGCCTGACTAGCGAGATCACAGATACGCAGTATTTT,CSASLTSEITDTQYF
few,TRBD1,TRBJ2-3,TRBV7-9,TGTGCCAGCAGCCCGAGACAGGGGGCGCATGCAGATACGCAGTATTTT,CASSPRQGAHADTQYF
few,NA,TRBJ2-5,TRBV24-1,TGTGCCACCAGTGATACCGCCGTGGGGTCGTGGAGACAAGAGACCCAGTACTTC,CATSDTAVGSWRQETQYF
few,NA,TRBJ2-3,TRBV6-2/TRBV6-3,TGTGCCAGCAGTCGGACTACCGGAGATACGCAGTATTTT,CASSRTTGDTQYF
few,NA,TRBJ1-5,TRBV4-1,TGCGCCAGCAGCCAAGTGGAGTCTGGCAATCAGCCCCAGCATTTT,CASSQVESGNQPQHF
many,NA,TRBJ2-3,TRBV4-1,TGCGCCAGCAGCAACTCGGGTACGCAGTATTTT,CASSNSGTQYF
NA,TRBD1,TRBJ1-1,TRBV14,TGTGCCAGCAGCCAAGTTAACAGGGGCCATGAAGCTTTCTTT,CASSQVNRGHEAFF